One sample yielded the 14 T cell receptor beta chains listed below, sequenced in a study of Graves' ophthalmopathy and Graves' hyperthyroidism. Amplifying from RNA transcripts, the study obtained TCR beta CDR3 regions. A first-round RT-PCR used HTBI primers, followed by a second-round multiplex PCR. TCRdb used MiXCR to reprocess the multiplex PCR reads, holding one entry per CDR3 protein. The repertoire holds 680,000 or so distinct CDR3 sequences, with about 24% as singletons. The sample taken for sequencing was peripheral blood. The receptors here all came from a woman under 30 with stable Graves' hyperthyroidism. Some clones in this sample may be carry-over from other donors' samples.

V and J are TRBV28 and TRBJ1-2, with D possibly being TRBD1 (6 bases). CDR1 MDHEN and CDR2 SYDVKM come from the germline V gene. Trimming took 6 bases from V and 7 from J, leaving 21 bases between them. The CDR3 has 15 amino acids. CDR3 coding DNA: TGTGCCAGCAGAATACCGGGACAAGGAGGAATTGGCTACACCTTC. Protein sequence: CASRIPGQGGIGYTF.

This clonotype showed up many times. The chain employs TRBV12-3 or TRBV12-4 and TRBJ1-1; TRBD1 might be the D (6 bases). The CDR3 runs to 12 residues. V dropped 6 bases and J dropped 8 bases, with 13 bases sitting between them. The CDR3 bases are TGTGCCAGCAGACAGGGTACGGAGGAAGCTTTCTTT. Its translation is CASRQGTEEAFF.

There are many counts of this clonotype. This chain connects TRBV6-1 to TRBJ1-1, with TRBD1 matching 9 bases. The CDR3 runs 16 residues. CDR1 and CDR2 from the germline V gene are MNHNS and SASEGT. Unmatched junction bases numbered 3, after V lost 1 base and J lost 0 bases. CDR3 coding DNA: TGTGCCAGCAGTGAAGGTAGGGACAGGGTGAACACTGAAGCTTTCTTT. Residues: CASSEGRDRVNTEAFF.

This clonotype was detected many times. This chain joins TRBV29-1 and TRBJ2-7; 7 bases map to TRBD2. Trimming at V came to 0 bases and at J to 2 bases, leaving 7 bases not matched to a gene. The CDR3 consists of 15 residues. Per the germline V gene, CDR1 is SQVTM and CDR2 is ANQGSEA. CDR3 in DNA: TGCAGCGTTGAAGATCGGCCCAGCGGGGCCTACGAGCAGTACTTC. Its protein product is CSVEDRPSGAYEQYF.

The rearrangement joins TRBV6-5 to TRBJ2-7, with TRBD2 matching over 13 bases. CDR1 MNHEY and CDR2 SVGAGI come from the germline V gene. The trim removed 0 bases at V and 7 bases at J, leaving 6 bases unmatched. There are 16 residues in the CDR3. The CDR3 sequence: CASSYSTSGGAGEQYF. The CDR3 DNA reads TGTGCCAGCAGTTACTCTACTAGCGGGGGGGCTGGTGAGCAGTACTTC.

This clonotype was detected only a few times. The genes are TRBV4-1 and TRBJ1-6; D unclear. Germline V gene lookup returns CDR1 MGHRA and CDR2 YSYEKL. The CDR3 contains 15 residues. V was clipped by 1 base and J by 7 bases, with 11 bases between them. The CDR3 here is CASSQVLTANSPLHF. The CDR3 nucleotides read TGCGCCAGCAGCCAAGTCTTGACGGCGAATTCACCCCTCCACTTT.

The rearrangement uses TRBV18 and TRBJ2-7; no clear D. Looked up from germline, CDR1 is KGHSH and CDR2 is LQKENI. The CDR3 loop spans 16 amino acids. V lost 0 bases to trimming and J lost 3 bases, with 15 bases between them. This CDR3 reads CASSPPAGLGNYEQYF. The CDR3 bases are TGTGCCAGCTCACCACCAGCCGGGTTAGGGAACTACGAGCAGTACTTC.

CDR3 protein: CASSETAGVYEQYF. The CDR3 nucleotides read TGTGCCAGCAGCGAAACGGCGGGAGTCTACGAGCAGTACTTC. V and J are TRBV3-1 and TRBJ2-7; 7 bases are shared with TRBD2. Germline V lookup: CDR1 LGHDT, CDR2 YNNKEL (reference sequence). Trimming removed 5 bases from V and 3 bases from J; junction bases left unmatched: 7. The CDR3 sequence is 14 residues long.

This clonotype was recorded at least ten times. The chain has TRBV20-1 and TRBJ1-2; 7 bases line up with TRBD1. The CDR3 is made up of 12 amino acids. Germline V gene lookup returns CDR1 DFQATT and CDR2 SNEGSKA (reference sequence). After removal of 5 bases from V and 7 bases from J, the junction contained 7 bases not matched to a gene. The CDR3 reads CSALRGLPGYTF. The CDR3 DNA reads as TGCAGTGCTCTCAGGGGGTTACCTGGCTACACCTTC.

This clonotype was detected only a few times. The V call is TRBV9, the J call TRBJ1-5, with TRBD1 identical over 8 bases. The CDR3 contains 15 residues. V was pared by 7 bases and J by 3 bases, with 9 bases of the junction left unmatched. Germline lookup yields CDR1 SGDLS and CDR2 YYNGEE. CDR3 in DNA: TGTGCCAGCTCCCACGGACAGGGTATCAATCAGCCCCAGCATTTT. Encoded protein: CASSHGQGINQPQHF. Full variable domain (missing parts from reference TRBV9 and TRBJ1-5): DSGVTQTPKHLITATGQRVTLRCSPRSGDLSVYWYQQSLDQGLQFLIQYYNGEERAKGNILERFSAQQFPDLHSELNLSSLELGDSALYFCASSHGQGINQPQHFGDGTRLSIL.

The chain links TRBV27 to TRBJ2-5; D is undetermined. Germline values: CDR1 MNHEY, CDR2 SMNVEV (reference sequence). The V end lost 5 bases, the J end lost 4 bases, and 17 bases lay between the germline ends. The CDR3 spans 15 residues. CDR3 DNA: TGTGCCAGCAGTCTAGGGTCCGGCAGAACAGAGACCCAGTACTTC. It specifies CASSLGSGRTETQYF.

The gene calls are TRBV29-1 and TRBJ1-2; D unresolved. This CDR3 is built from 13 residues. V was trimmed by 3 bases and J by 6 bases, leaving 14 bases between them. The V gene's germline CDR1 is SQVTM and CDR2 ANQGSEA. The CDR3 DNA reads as TGCAGCGTTGAGGCGAAGTTCTGGGATGGCTACACCTTC. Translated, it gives CSVEAKFWDGYTF.

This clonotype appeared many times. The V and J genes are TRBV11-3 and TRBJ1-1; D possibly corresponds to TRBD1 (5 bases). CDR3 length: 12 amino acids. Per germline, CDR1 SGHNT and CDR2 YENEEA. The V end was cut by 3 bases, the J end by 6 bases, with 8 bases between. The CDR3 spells CASSFRGAEAFF. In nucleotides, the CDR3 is TGTGCCAGCAGCTTTCGGGGGGCTGAAGCTTTCTTT.

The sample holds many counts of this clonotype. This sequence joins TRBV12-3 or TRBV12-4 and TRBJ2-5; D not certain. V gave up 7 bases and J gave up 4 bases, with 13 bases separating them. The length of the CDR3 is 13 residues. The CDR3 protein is CASNRFIGETQYF. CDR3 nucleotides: TGTGCCAGCAACCGATTTATTGGAGAGACCCAGTACTTC.